The 16 T cell receptor beta chains below all came from one sample that was sequenced in a study of blood T cell repertoires in COVID-19 (dated by TCRdb to 2020 to 2022). Receptor libraries were prepared by the immunoSEQ multiplex PCR assay. The source is immuneACCESS, and TCRdb retained only in-frame sequences with V and J called. Part of the clones is not carried over; for the studies checked, unresolved V genes explain less than half of this, and the remainder is unexplained. The sample table holds over 50,000 clones, of which around four fifths were seen once. Together, the top ten hold 13% to 15% of the sample. Source material: peripheral blood. The receptors here all came from a human donor in a cohort sampled during active COVID-19.

CDR3 in amino acids: CASSVDRGNEKLFF. The CDR3 DNA sequence: TGTGCCAGCAGCGTGGACAGGGGGAATGAAAAACTGTTTTTT. The chain carries TRBV2 and TRBJ1-4; 10 nucleotides match TRBD1. Trimming at V came to 6 bases and at J to 5 bases, leaving 3 bases not matched to a gene. The germline V gene encodes CDR1 SNHLY and CDR2 FYNNEI. CDR3 length equals 14 residues.

The chain uses TRBV30 and TRBJ2-1; D might be TRBD1 (5 bases). V gave up 3 bases and J gave up 3 bases, with 12 bases separating them. This CDR3 has 14 residues. Germline V gene sequence: CDR1 GTSNPN, CDR2 SVGIG (reference sequence). CDR3 bases: TGTGCCTGGAGCGAAGTAGGGGACTACAATGAGCAGTTCTTC. Translating gives CAWSEVGDYNEQFF.

The V and J genes are TRBV18 and TRBJ2-5, with 13 bases that match TRBD2. The germline CDR1 and CDR2 sequences are KGHSH and LQKENI. The length of the CDR3 is 16 residues. V lost 6 bases, J lost 1 base, and 5 bases stayed unmatched. The chain's CDR3 is CASSRTSGGPQETQYF. CDR3 coding DNA: TGTGCCAGCTCCCGGACTAGCGGGGGCCCCCAAGAGACCCAGTACTTC.

For the CDR3, the DNA is TGTGCCAGCAGTACCGGCGGGACCGGCGTAGAGCAGTTCTTC. It is translated as CASSTGGTGVEQFF. The chain joins TRBV28 to TRBJ2-1, with a weak D call TRBD2 (6 bases). Germline CDR1 MDHEN, CDR2 SYDVKM. Trimming left V 5 bases short and J 10 bases short, with 18 bases between. CDR3 length: 14 amino acids.

This rearrangement joins TRBV6-5 to TRBJ2-3; D gene unclear. CDR1 is MNHEY, CDR2 SVGAGI, per germline. V was pared by 6 bases and J by 0 bases, with 7 bases between. The CDR3 spans 13 residues. The CDR3 sequence is CASSRLSTDTQYF. In DNA, the CDR3 is TGTGCCAGCAGCCGACTGAGCACAGATACGCAGTATTTT.

The V gene is TRBV7-8, the J gene TRBJ2-7; D gene uncertain. Germline V gene data show CDR1 as SGHVS and CDR2 as FQNEAQ. This CDR3 contains 11 residues. Trimming removed 5 bases at V and 1 base at J, with 3 bases between. CDR3 amino acids: CASSPSYEQYF. CDR3 DNA: TGTGCCAGCAGCCCGTCCTACGAGCAGTACTTC.

This clone appeared once. This chain connects TRBV9 to TRBJ2-3, with 12 bases that match TRBD1. CDR3 length: 17 residues. Trimming cost V 6 bases and J 7 bases; bases outside gene matches: 15. Looked up from germline, CDR1 is SGDLS and CDR2 is YYNGEE. The CDR3 DNA reads as TGTGCCAGCACCCCCGATCCCGGGACAGGGGGCGCCTATACGCAGTATTTT. Translation gives CASTPDPGTGGAYTQYF. The full variable domain, its missing parts supplied by reference TRBV9 and TRBJ2-3, is DSGVTQTPKHLITATGQRVTLRCSPRSGDLSVYWYQQSLDQGLQFLIQYYNGEERAKGNILERFSAQQFPDLHSELNLSSLELGDSALYFCASTPDPGTGGAYTQYFGPGTRLTVL.

The chain couples TRBV28 to TRBJ2-2; D ambiguous. This CDR3 comprises 15 residues. Germline V gene data show CDR1 as MDHEN and CDR2 as SYDVKM. Deletions cut 3 bases from V and 8 bases from J, with 16 bases between. CDR3 protein: CASSLVANSRGELFF. In nucleotides, the CDR3 is TGTGCCAGCAGTTTGGTAGCTAATTCTCGAGGGGAGCTGTTTTTT.

This chain's CDR3 is CASSRQTGGSGNTIYF. The CDR3 nucleotides are TGTGCCAGCAGCCGACAAACAGGGGGCAGTGGAAACACCATATATTTT. This rearrangement joins TRBV4-2 to TRBJ1-3; 9 bases align to TRBD1. The CDR3 totals 16 residues. Germline trimming cut 4 bases from V and 3 bases from J; bases unmatched to any gene: 7. CDR1 LGHNA and CDR2 YNFKEQ come from the germline V gene.

The sample holds a few counts of this clone. The chain uses TRBV7-2 and TRBJ1-6; 7 bases agree with TRBD1. Germline trimming cut 4 bases from V and 13 bases from J; bases unmatched to any gene: 13. Germline V gives CDR1 SGHTA, CDR2 FQGNSA. This CDR3 is 15 amino acids long. CDR3: CASSSGDSFPAPLHF. The CDR3 DNA sequence: TGTGCCAGCAGCTCCGGGGACAGTTTTCCGGCGCCCCTCCACTTT.

J is TRBJ2-1 and V is TRBV29-1; D not certain. CDR1 and CDR2 (germline): SQVTM, ANQGSEA. Deletions cut 0 bases from V and 6 bases from J, with 6 bases between. This CDR3 has 12 residues. The CDR3 loop reads CSVEDSGNEQFF. CDR3 DNA sequence: TGCAGCGTTGAAGATTCGGGCAATGAGCAGTTCTTC.

This clone was counted a few times. J is TRBJ2-1 and V is TRBV15; 10 positions match TRBD1. V was clipped by 1 base and J by 10 bases; unmatched bases: 4. The CDR3 extends over 14 amino acids. CDR1 and CDR2 from the germline V gene are LNHNV and YYDKDF (reference sequence). The CDR3 loop reads CATSRGQGAREQFF. CDR3 DNA sequence: TGTGCCACCAGCAGAGGACAGGGGGCCAGGGAGCAGTTCTTC.

The J gene is TRBJ2-5, the V gene TRBV2; 7 nucleotides align to TRBD2. With 7 bases clipped from V and 5 bases from J, the junction kept 13 bases outside the gene matches. The CDR3 loop spans 15 amino acids. Germline assignment: CDR1 SNHLY and CDR2 FYNNEI. CDR3 sequence (DNA): TGTGCCAGCAAGGGCGGGAGTATATCGTCGGAGACCCAGTACTTC. Its translation: CASKGGSISSETQYF.

V is TRBV6-2 or TRBV6-3 and J is TRBJ2-3; D might be TRBD2 (5 bases). V lost 2 bases and J lost 8, with 11 bases in between. The CDR3 totals 13 residues. CDR1 and CDR2 (germline): MNHEY, SVGEGT. The CDR3 DNA sequence: TGTGCCAGCAGTTACCGCCGGGAAATTACGCAGTATTTT. It specifies CASSYRREITQYF.

The chain couples TRBV5-6 to TRBJ1-1; D ambiguous. The V and J ends lost 1 base and 0 bases respectively, with 13 bases between them. Germline CDR1 SGHDT, CDR2 YYEEEE. The CDR3 is 16 amino acids. The CDR3 sequence is CASSLQGRPMNTEAFF. DNA of the CDR3: TGTGCCAGCAGCTTGCAAGGGAGACCAATGAACACTGAAGCTTTCTTT.

CDR3 loop: CASSEQGIEQYF. The CDR3 bases are TGTGCCAGCAGTGAACAGGGAATCGAGCAGTACTTC. The chain is built from TRBV6-1 and TRBJ2-7; D is possibly TRBD1 (5 bases). Trimming left V 2 bases short and J 6 bases short, with 8 bases between. The CDR3 loop spans 12 amino acids. Germline V CDR1 and CDR2: MNHNS, SASEGT.